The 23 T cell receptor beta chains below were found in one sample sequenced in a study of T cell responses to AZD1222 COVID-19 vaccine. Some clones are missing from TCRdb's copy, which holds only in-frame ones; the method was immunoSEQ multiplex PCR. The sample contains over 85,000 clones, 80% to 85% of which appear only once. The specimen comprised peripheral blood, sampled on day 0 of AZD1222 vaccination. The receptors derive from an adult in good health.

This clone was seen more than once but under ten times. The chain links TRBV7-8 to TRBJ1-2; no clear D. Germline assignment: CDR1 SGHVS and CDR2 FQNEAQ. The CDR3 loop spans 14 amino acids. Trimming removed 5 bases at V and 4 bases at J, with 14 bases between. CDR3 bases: TGTGCCAGCAGCGGAATACAAACATCCTATGGCTACACCTTC. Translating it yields CASSGIQTSYGYTF.

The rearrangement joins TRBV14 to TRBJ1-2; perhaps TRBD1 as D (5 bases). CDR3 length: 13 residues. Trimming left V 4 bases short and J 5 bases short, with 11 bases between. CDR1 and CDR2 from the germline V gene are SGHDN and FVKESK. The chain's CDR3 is CASSRLGVYGYTF. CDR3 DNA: TGTGCCAGCAGCCGGTTAGGGGTTTATGGCTACACCTTC.

The CDR3 region is CASSRGPGRGTNTDTQYF. In DNA, the CDR3 is TGTGCCAGCAGCAGGGGGCCGGGGCGGGGGACTAACACAGATACGCAGTATTTT. This rearrangement joins TRBV5-4 to TRBJ2-3; D may correspond to TRBD1 or TRBD2 (7 bases each). This CDR3 has 18 amino acids. V lost 4 bases to trimming and J lost 2 bases, with 23 bases between them. Germline V lookup: CDR1 SGHNT, CDR2 YYREEE (reference sequence).

CDR3 sequence: CASSQGGGLRNQPQHF. CDR3 nucleotides: TGTGCCAGCAGCCAAGGGGGGGGCTTACGCAATCAGCCCCAGCATTTT. The chain employs TRBV3-1 (or the pseudogene TRBV3-2) and TRBJ1-5; a possible D gene is TRBD1 (6 bases). Germline V gives CDR1 LGHDT, CDR2 YNNKEL (reference sequence). CDR3 length: 16 residues. V lost 1 base and J 2 bases, leaving 12 bases between the germline ends.

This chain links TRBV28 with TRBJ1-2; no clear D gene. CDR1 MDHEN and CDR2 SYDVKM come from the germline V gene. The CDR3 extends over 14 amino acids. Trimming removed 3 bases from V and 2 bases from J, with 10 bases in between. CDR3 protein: CASSLGQLNYGYTF. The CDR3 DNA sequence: TGTGCCAGCAGTTTGGGCCAGCTAAACTATGGCTACACCTTC.

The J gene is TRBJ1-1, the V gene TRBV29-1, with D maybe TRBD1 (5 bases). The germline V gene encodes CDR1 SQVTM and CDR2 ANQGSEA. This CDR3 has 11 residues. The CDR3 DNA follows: TGCGCGGGGCAGGGAGAGACTGAAGCTTTCTTT. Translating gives CAGQGETEAFF.

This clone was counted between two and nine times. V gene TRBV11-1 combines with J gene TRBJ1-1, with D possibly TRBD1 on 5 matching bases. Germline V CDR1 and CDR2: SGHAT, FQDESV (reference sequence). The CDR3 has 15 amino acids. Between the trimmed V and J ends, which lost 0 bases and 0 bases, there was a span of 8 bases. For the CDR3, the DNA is TGTGCCAGCAGCTTAGCTGGGGGATTGAACACTGAAGCTTTCTTT. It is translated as CASSLAGGLNTEAFF. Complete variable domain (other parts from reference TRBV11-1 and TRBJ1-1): EAEVAQSPRYKITEKSQAVAFWCDPISGHATLYWYRQILGQGPELLVQFQDESVVDDSQLPKDRFSAERLKGVDSTLKIQPAELGDSAMYLCASSLAGGLNTEAFFGQGTRLTVV.

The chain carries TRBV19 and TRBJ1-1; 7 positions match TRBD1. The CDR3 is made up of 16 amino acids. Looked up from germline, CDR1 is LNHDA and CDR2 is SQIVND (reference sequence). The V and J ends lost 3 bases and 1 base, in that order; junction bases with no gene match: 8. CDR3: CASSIAPAGGNTEAFF. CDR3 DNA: TGTGCCAGTAGTATCGCCCCCGCAGGGGGGAACACTGAAGCTTTCTTT.

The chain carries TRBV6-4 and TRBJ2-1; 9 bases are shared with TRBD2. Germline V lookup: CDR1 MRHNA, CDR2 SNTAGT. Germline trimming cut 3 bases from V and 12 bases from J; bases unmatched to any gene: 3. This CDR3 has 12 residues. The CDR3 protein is CASSESGRRQFF. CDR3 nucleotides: TGTGCCAGCAGTGAAAGCGGGAGGAGGCAGTTCTTC.

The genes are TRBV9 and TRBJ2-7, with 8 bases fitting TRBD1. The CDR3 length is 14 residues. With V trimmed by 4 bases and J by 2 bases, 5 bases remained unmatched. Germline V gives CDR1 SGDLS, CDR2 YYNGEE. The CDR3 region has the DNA TGTGCCAGCAGCTCAGGACAGGGTGCCTACGAGCAGTACTTC. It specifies CASSSGQGAYEQYF.

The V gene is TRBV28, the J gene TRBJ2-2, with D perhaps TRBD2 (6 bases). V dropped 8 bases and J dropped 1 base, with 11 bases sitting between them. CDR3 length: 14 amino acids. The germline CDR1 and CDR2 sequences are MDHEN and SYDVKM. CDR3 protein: CASGGTLNTGELFF. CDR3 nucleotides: TGTGCCAGCGGCGGGACTTTGAACACCGGGGAGCTGTTTTTT. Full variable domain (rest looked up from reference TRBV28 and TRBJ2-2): DVKVTQSSRYLVKRTGEKVFLECVQDMDHENMFWYRQDPGLGLRLIYFSYDVKMKEKGDIPEGYSVSREKKERFSLILESASTNQTSMYLCASGGTLNTGELFFGEGSRLTVL.

The CDR3 sequence: CASSQVEGMHGYTF. CDR3 coding DNA: TGTGCCAGCAGCCAAGTTGAGGGAATGCATGGCTACACCTTC. This chain joins TRBV14 and TRBJ1-2; D not certain. Per germline, CDR1 SGHDN and CDR2 FVKESK. The V end was cut by 1 base, the J end by 6 bases, with 12 bases between. This CDR3 contains 14 residues.

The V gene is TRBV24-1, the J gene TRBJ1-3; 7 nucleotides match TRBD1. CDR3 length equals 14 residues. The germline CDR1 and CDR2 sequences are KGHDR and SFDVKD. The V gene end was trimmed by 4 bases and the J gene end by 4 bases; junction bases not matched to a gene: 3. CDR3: CATSDSGQGNTIYF. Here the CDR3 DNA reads TGTGCCACCAGTGACTCGGGACAGGGAAACACCATATATTTT.

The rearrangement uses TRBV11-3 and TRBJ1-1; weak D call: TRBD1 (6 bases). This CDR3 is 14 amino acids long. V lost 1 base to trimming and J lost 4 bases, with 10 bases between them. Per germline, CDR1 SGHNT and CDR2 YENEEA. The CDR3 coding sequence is TGTGCCAGCAGCTTAGCGGGCAGGGGCACTGAAGCTTTCTTT. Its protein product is CASSLAGRGTEAFF.

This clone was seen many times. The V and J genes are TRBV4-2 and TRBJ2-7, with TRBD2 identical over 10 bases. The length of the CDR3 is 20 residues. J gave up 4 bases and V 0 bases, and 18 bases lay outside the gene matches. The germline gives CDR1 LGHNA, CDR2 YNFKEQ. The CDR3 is CASSQDRRLAGNRAPYEQYF. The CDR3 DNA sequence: TGTGCCAGCAGCCAAGATAGGCGACTAGCGGGCAATCGTGCCCCTTACGAGCAGTACTTC.

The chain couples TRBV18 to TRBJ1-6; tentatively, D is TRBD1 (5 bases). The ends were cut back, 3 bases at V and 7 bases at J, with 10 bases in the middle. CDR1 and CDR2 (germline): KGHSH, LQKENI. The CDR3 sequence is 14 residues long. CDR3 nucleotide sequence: TGTGCCAGCTCACCGGGGACGGCGAATTCACCCCTCCACTTT. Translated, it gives CASSPGTANSPLHF.

The CDR3: CASRLRTEAFF. In DNA, the CDR3 is TGTGCCAGCAGATTAAGGACTGAAGCTTTCTTT. The rearrangement uses TRBV7-2 and TRBJ1-1; D call uncertain. This CDR3 is built from 11 residues. Germline V gene lookup returns CDR1 SGHTA and CDR2 FQGNSA. The V end was cut by 6 bases, the J end by 5 bases, with 7 bases between.

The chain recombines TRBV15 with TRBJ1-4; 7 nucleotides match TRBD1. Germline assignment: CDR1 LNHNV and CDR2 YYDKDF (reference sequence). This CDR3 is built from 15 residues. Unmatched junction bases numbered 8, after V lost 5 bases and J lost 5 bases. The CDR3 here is CATSGKTGLNEKLFF. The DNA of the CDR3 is TGTGCCACCAGCGGTAAGACAGGGCTGAATGAAAAACTGTTTTTT.

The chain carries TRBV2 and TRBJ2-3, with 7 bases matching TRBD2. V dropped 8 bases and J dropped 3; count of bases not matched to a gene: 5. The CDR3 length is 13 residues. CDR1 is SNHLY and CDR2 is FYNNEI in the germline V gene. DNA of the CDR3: TGTGCCAGCCAGCGGGAACCTACAGATACGCAGTATTTT. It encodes CASQREPTDTQYF.

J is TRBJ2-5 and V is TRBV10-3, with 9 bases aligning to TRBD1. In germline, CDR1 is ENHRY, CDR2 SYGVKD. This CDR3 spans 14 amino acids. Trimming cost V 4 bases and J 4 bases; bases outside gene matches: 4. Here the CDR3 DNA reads TGTGCCATCAGTGGGACAGGGGTAGGAGAGACCCAGTACTTC. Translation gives CAISGTGVGETQYF.

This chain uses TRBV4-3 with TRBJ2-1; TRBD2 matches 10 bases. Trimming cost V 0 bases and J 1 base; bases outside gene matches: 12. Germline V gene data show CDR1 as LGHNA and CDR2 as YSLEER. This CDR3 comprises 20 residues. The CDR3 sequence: CASSQDRVAGGLLSYNEQFF. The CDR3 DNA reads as TGCGCCAGCAGCCAAGATAGGGTAGCGGGGGGCTTGTTGTCCTACAATGAGCAGTTCTTC.

CDR3 loop: CASSPWTNQPQHF. CDR3 DNA sequence: TGTGCCAGCAGTCCGTGGACCAATCAGCCCCAGCATTTT. V gene TRBV27 combines with J gene TRBJ1-5; D uncertain. Looked up from germline, CDR1 is MNHEY and CDR2 is SMNVEV (reference sequence). V was clipped by 5 bases and J by 3 bases, with 8 bases between them. This CDR3 has 13 residues.

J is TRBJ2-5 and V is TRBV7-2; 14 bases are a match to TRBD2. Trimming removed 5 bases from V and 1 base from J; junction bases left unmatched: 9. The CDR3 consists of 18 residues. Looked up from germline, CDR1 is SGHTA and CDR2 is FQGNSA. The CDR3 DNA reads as TGTGCCAGCAGCCGCACCGGGACTAGCGGGAGTGGCCAAGAGACCCAGTACTTC. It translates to CASSRTGTSGSGQETQYF.